These T cell receptor beta chains were read from a single sample in a study of type 1 and type 2 diabetes patients. MiXCR was run by TCRdb on the multiplex PCR reads, yielding one entry per CDR3 protein. The table shows 250,000 or so distinct CDR3 sequences, with roughly 50% occurring only once. Material for sequencing was peripheral blood mononuclear cells (PBMCs). The receptor source for this set is a man aged 18 to 30 with type 2 diabetes. The CDR3 runs from the conserved cysteine through the conserved F or W. Fields, in order: clone size, J gene, D gene, V gene, CDR3 length, CDR3 protein, CDR3 DNA. A D gene is named only where the DNA matches it firmly. Clone size appears in some rows only: once, few, many, or a class for an expanded clone.

clone size: .; J gene: TRBJ2-7; D gene: .; V gene: TRBV28; CDR3 length: 14; CDR3 protein: CASRINWVAYEQYF; CDR3 DNA: TGTGCCAGCAGAATTAATTGGGTGGCCTACGAGCAGTACTTC
clone size: .; J gene: TRBJ2-7; D gene: TRBD2; V gene: TRBV9; CDR3 length: 17; CDR3 protein: CASSTRTSGRTRYEQYF; CDR3 DNA: TGTGCCAGCAGCACGAGGACTAGCGGGAGGACTCGCTACGAGCAGTACTTC
clone size: .; J gene: TRBJ1-5; D gene: .; V gene: TRBV6-2/TRBV6-3; CDR3 length: 16; CDR3 protein: CASSYSRTDSNQPQHF; CDR3 DNA: TGTGCCAGTAGTTACTCCCGGACAGATAGCAATCAGCCCCAGCATTTT
clone size: many; J gene: TRBJ2-1; D gene: .; V gene: TRBV2; CDR3 length: 15; CDR3 protein: CASSEDVSSYNEQFF; CDR3 DNA: TGTGCCAGCAGTGAAGACGTAAGCTCCTACAATGAGCAGTTCTTC
clone size: many; J gene: TRBJ1-1; D gene: .; V gene: TRBV19; CDR3 length: 14; CDR3 protein: CASSIGGANTEAFF; CDR3 DNA: TGTGCCAGTAGTATTGGGGGAGCGAACACTGAAGCTTTCTTT
clone size: .; J gene: TRBJ2-5; D gene: .; V gene: TRBV28; CDR3 length: 14; CDR3 protein: CASSFTSGAATQYF; CDR3 DNA: TGTGCCAGCAGTTTTACGTCAGGGGCTGCGACCCAGTACTTC
clone size: few; J gene: TRBJ1-2; D gene: .; V gene: TRBV28; CDR3 length: 12; CDR3 protein: CASSFGSSGYTF; CDR3 DNA: TGTGCCAGCAGTTTTGGGTCGAGTGGCTACACCTTC
clone size: .; J gene: TRBJ1-5; D gene: .; V gene: TRBV7-7; CDR3 length: 16; CDR3 protein: CASSSRRRGRGQPQHF; CDR3 DNA: TGTGCTAGCAGCTCCCGGCGAAGGGGACGGGGTCAGCCCCAGCATTTT
clone size: few; J gene: TRBJ1-5; D gene: .; V gene: TRBV28; CDR3 length: 14; CDR3 protein: CASSGDNGNQPQHF; CDR3 DNA: TGTGCCAGCAGTGGTGACAACGGCAATCAGCCCCAGCATTTT
clone size: few; J gene: TRBJ2-1; D gene: TRBD1; V gene: TRBV7-3; CDR3 length: 13; CDR3 protein: CASGENRGNEQFF; CDR3 DNA: TGTGCCAGCGGGGAAAACAGGGGTAATGAGCAGTTCTTC